This passage covers 12 T cell receptor beta chains from one sample sequenced in a study of blood T cell repertoires in COVID-19. The data were produced by immunoSEQ multiplex PCR, yet TCRdb's version contains in-frame clones alone and is incomplete. This sample has roughly 80,000 clones, with roughly 85% found just once. What was sequenced was peripheral blood. The receptors come from a woman of 80 years or more with active or convalescent COVID-19.

The rearrangement uses TRBV5-1 and TRBJ2-7; tentative D call: TRBD1 (5 bases). V lost 1 base to trimming and J lost 2 bases, with 7 bases between them. This CDR3 spans 13 amino acids. Germline loops: CDR1 SGHRS, CDR2 YFSETQ. CDR3 in amino acids: CASSLQQAYEQYF. The CDR3 DNA sequence: TGCGCCAGCAGCTTGCAACAGGCCTACGAGCAGTACTTC.

The CDR3 is CASSLSVTGGQETQYF. CDR3 sequence (DNA): TGTGCCAGCAGCCTCTCGGTAACAGGGGGCCAAGAGACCCAGTACTTC. The rearrangement links TRBV7-2 to TRBJ2-5; the match to TRBD1 covers 8 bases. CDR1 SGHTA and CDR2 FQGNSA come from the germline V gene. The CDR3 spans 16 residues. J was trimmed by 1 base and V by 5 bases; bases with no gene match: 9.

Written as DNA, the CDR3 is TGTGCCACCAGTGATTCGCGGACAGCATCCAAAAACATTCAGTACTTC. It specifies CATSDSRTASKNIQYF. The chain joins TRBV24-1 to TRBJ2-4; D may be TRBD1 (6 bases). Trimming took 2 bases from V and 2 from J, leaving 12 bases between them. This CDR3 has 16 amino acids. Germline V CDR1 and CDR2: KGHDR, SFDVKD.

V gene TRBV30 combines with J gene TRBJ2-5; 11 nucleotides align to TRBD2. The V gene's germline CDR1 is GTSNPN and CDR2 SVGIG (reference sequence). V shed 7 bases and J 1 base; nucleotides not matched to a gene: 5. The CDR3 has 14 residues. DNA for the CDR3: TGTGCCTACCAGGGACTAGCGGTCCAAGAGACCCAGTACTTC. This encodes CAYQGLAVQETQYF.

The V call is TRBV7-3, the J call TRBJ2-7; weak D call: TRBD2 (6 bases). CDR1 SGHTA and CDR2 FQGTGA come from the germline V gene. The germline V and J ends were trimmed by 1 base and 0 bases, with 10 bases remaining between them. The CDR3 sequence is 15 residues long. CDR3 sequence reads: CASSLNGGSSYEQYF. In nucleotides, the CDR3 is TGTGCCAGCAGCTTAAACGGGGGAAGCTCCTACGAGCAGTACTTC.

The chain uses TRBV21-1 and TRBJ2-2; TRBD2, as called in the table, went unchecked against the DNA. TRBV21-1 constitutes a pseudogene. CDR3 length: 14 amino acids. The CDR3 DNA sequence: TGTGCCAGCAGCAAAAGCGCGCACACCGGGGAGCTGTTTTTT. As protein: CASSKSAHTGELFF.

This chain connects TRBV19 to TRBJ2-7, with a possible D match to TRBD2 (6 bases). This CDR3 has 14 amino acids. Per germline, CDR1 LNHDA and CDR2 SQIVND (reference sequence). V was clipped by 3 bases and J by 5 bases, with 14 bases between them. The CDR3 DNA is TGTGCCAGTAGTATTACCGGGAGTCACCACGAGCAGTACTTC. Its translation is CASSITGSHHEQYF.

This sequence joins TRBV7-6 and TRBJ2-5; D uncertain. This CDR3 region has 13 residues. Trimming removed 5 bases from V and 2 bases from J, with 9 bases in between. Germline CDR1 reads SGHVS; CDR2 reads FNYEAQ. CDR3 in DNA: TGTGCCAGCAGCCCTACCTGGCAAGAGACCCAGTACTTC. This gives the protein CASSPTWQETQYF.

This clone has just one count. V usage is TRBV5-6 and J usage is TRBJ2-2, with 12 bases fitting TRBD2. Trimming at V came to 4 bases and at J to 6 bases, leaving 4 bases not matched to a gene. The CDR3 covers 15 residues. CDR1 is SGHDT and CDR2 is YYEEEE in the germline V gene. In nucleotides, the CDR3 is TGTGCCAGCAGCAGGACTAGCGGGGTGTCCGGGGAGCTGTTTTTT. It encodes CASSRTSGVSGELFF.

CDR3 DNA: TGTGCCAGCAGCCCCGTGGGGCGGGAAGGCTACGAGCAGTACTTC. Translated, it gives CASSPVGREGYEQYF. The V call is TRBV7-9, the J call TRBJ2-7; the D gene is possibly TRBD2 (6 bases). V gave up 5 bases and J gave up 3 bases, with 17 bases separating them. Germline V CDR1 and CDR2: SEHNR, FQNEAQ (reference sequence). The CDR3 has 15 residues.

The chain recombines TRBV28 with TRBJ1-3; D is perhaps TRBD1 (5 bases). Germline CDR1 is MDHEN and CDR2 is SYDVKM. V was pared by 6 bases and J by 4 bases, with 16 bases between. The CDR3 loop spans 15 amino acids. CDR3 sequence: CASRGLGGAGNTIYF. The DNA for the CDR3 is TGTGCCAGCAGGGGTTTAGGAGGGGCCGGAAACACCATATATTTT. The variable domain in full, with the rest retrieved from reference TRBV28 and TRBJ1-3, is DVKVTQSSRYLVKRTGEKVFLECVQDMDHENMFWYRQDPGLGLRLIYFSYDVKMKEKGDIPEGYSVSREKKERFSLILESASTNQTSMYLCASRGLGGAGNTIYFGEGSWLTVV.

The V and J genes are TRBV2 and TRBJ1-5; D unresolved. The length of the CDR3 is 12 residues. Germline CDR1 SNHLY, CDR2 FYNNEI. Trimming took 7 bases from V and 15 from J, leaving 19 bases between them. The CDR3 loop reads CASTLPPGDSHF. DNA of the CDR3: TGTGCCAGCACCCTACCCCCCGGGGATTCGCATTTT.